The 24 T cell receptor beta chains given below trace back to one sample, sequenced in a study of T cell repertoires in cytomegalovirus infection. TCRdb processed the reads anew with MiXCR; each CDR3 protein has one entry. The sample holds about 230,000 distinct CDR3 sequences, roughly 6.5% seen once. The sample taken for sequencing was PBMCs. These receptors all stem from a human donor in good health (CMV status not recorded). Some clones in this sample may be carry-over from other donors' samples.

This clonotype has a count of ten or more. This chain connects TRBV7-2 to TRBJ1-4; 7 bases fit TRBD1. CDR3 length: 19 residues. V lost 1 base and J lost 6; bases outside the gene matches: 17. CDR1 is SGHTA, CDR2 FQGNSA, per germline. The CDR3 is CASSLGRTGWPNGDEKLFF. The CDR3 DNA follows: TGTGCCAGCAGCTTAGGACGGACAGGTTGGCCTAACGGGGATGAAAAACTGTTTTTT.

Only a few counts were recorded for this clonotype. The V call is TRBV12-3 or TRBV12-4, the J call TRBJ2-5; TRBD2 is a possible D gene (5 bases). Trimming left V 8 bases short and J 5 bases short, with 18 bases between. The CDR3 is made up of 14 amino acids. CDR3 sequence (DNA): TGTGCCAGCGGAAGAGCGGAAAGATGGGAGACCCAGTACTTC. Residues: CASGRAERWETQYF.

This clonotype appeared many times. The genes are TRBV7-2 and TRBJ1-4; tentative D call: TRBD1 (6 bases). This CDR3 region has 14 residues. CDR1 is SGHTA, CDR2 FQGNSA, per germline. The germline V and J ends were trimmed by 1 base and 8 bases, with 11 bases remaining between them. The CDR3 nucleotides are TGTGCCAGCAGCTTAGAAGGGGGGCCGGAAAAACTGTTTTTT. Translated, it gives CASSLEGGPEKLFF.

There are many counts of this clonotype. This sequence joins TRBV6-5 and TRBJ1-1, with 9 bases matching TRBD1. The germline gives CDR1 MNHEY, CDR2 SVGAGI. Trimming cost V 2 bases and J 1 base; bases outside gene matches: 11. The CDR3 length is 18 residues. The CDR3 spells CASSYTVPGQGGNTEAFF. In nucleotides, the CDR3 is TGTGCCAGCAGTTACACCGTCCCGGGACAGGGAGGGAACACTGAAGCTTTCTTT.

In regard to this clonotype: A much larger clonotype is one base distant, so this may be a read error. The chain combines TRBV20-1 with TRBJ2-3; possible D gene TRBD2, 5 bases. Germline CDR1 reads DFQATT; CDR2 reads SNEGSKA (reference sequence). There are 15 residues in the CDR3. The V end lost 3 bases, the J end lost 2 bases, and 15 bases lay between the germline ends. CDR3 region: CSASSIRGITDTQYF. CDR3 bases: TGCAGTGCTAGTAGTATCCGGGGTATCACAGATACGCAGTATTTT.

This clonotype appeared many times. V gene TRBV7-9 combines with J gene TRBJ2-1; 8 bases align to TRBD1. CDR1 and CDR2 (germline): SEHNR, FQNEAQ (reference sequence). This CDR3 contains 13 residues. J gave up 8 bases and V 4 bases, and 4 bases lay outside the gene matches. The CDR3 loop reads CASSSDRADEQFF. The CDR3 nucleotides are TGTGCCAGCAGCTCGGACAGGGCGGATGAGCAGTTCTTC.

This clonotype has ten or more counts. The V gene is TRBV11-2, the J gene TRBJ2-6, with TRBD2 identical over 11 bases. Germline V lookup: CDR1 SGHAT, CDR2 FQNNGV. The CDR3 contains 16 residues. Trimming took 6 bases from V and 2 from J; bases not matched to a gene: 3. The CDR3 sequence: CASRLAGATGANVLTF. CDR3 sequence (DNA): TGTGCCAGCAGACTAGCGGGGGCGACTGGGGCCAACGTCCTGACTTTC.

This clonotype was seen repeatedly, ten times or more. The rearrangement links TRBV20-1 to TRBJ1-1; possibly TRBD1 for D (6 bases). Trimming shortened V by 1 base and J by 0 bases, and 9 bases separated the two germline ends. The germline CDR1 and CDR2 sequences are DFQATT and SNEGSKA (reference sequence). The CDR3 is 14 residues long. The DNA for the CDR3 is TGCAGTGCTAGAGTTGGGGGCCTGAACACTGAAGCTTTCTTT. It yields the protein CSARVGGLNTEAFF.

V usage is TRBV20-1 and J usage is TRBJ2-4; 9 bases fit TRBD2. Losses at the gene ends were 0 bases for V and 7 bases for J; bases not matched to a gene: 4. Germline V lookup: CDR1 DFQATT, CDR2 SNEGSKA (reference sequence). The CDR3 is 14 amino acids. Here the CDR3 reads CSARDRGGANIQYF. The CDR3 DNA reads TGCAGTGCTAGAGACCGCGGGGGGGCCAACATTCAGTACTTC.

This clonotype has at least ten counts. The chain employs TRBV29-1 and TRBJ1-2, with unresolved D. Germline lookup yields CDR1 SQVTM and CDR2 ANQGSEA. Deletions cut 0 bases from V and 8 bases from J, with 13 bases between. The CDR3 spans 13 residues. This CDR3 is CSVEEGRGGGYTF. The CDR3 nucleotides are TGCAGCGTTGAAGAAGGTCGGGGAGGAGGCTACACCTTC.

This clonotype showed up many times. The CDR3 nucleotides read TGTGCCAGTAGAGGCGTCCAGTCCACAGATACGCAGTATTTT. The encoded protein is CASRGVQSTDTQYF. This chain uses TRBV19 with TRBJ2-3; D is uncertain. Per germline, CDR1 LNHDA and CDR2 SQIVND (reference sequence). V dropped 6 bases and J dropped 2 bases, with 12 bases sitting between them. CDR3 length: 14 residues.

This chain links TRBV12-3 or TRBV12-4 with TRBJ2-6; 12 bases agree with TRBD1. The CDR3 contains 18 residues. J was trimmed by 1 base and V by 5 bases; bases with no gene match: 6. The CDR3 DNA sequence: TGTGCCAGCAGTCCCCGGGACAGGGGGCGATCTGGGGCCAACGTCCTGACTTTC. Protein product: CASSPRDRGRSGANVLTF.

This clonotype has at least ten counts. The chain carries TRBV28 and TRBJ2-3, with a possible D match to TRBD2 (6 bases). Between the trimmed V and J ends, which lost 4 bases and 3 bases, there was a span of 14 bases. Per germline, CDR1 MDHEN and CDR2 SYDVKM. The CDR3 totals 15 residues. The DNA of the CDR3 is TGTGCCAGCAGTTATCCGGGGGAGAGGACAGATACGCAGTATTTT. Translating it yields CASSYPGERTDTQYF.

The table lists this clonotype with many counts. The chain's CDR3 is CASSTSGTGLSTDTQYF. In DNA form, the CDR3 reads TGTGCCAGCTCAACCTCGGGGACAGGGCTAAGCACAGATACGCAGTATTTT. V gene TRBV18 combines with J gene TRBJ2-3; 9 positions match TRBD1. The germline V gene has CDR1 KGHSH and CDR2 LQKENI. Trimming took 5 bases from V and 0 from J; bases not matched to a gene: 9. The CDR3 extends over 17 amino acids.

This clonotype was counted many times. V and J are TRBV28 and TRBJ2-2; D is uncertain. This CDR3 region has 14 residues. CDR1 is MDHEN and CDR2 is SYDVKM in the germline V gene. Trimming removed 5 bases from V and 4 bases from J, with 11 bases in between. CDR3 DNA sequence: TGTGCCAGCAGTGAATCGGTGGGCACCGGGGAGCTGTTTTTT. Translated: CASSESVGTGELFF.

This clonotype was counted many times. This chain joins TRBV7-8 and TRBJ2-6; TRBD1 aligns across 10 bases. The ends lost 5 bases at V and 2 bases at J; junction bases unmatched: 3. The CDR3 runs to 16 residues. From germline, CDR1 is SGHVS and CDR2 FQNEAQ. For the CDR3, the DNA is TGTGCCAGCAGCGTCGGGACAGGGGCTGGGGCCAACGTCCTGACTTTC. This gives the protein CASSVGTGAGANVLTF.

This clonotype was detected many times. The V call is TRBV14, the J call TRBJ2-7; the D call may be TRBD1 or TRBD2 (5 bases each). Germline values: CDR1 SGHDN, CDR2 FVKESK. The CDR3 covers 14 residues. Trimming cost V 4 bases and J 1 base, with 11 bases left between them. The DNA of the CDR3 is TGTGCCAGCAGCCCGGGACCTGGATCCTACGAGCAGTACTTC. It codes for CASSPGPGSYEQYF.

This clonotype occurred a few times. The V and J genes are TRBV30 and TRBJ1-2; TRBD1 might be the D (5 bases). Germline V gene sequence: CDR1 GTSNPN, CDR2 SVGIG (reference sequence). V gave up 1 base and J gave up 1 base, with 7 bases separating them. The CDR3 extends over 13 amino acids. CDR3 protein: CAWSEDSNYGYTF. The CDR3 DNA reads TGTGCCTGGAGTGAAGACAGTAACTATGGCTACACCTTC. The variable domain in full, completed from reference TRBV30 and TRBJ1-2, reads SQTIHQWPATLVQPVGSPLSLECTVEGTSNPNLYWYRQAAGRGLQLLFYSVGIGQISSEVPQNLSASRPQDRQFILSSKKLLLSDSGFYLCAWSEDSNYGYTFGSGTRLTVV.

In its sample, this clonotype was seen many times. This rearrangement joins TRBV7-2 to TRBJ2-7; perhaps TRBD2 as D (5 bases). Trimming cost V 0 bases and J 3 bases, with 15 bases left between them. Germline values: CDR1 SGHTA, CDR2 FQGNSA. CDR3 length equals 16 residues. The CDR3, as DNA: TGTGCCAGCAGCTTAGCGGAGGCTAGGGAAGGCTACGAGCAGTACTTC. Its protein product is CASSLAEAREGYEQYF. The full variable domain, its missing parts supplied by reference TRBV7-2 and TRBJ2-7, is GAGVSQSPSNKVTEKGKDVELRCDPISGHTALYWYRQSLGQGLEFLIYFQGNSAPDKSGLPSDRFSAERTGGSVSTLTIQRTQQEDSAVYLCASSLAEAREGYEQYFGPGTRLTVT.

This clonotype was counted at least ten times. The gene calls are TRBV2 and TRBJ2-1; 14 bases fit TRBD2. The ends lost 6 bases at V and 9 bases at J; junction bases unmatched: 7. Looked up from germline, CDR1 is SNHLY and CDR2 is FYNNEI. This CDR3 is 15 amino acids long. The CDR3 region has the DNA TGTGCCAGCAGAATGACTAGCGGGGGGGCCGGTGAGCAGTTCTTC. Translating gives CASRMTSGGAGEQFF.

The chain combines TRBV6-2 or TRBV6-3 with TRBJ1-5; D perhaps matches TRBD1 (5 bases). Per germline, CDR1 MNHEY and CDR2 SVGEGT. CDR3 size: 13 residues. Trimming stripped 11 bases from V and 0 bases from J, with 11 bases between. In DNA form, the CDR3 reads TGTGCCGGGGGGACCGATAGCAATCAGCCCCAGCATTTT. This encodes CAGGTDSNQPQHF.

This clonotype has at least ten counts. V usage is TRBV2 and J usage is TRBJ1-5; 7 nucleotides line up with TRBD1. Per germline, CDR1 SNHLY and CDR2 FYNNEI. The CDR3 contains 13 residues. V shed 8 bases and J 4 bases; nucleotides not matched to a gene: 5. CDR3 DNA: TGTGCCAGCGGAGGGACAGAAAATCAGCCCCAGCATTTT. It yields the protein CASGGTENQPQHF.

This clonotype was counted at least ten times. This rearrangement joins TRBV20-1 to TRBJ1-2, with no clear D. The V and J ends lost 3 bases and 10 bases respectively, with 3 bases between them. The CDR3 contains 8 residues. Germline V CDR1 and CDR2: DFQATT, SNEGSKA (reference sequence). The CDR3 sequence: CSASVYTF. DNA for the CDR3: TGCAGTGCTAGCGTCTACACCTTC.

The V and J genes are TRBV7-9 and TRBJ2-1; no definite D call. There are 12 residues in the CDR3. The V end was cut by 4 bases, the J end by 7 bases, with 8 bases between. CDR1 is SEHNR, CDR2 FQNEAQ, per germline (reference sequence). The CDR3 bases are TGTGCCAGCAGCTCCGACGGAAATGAGCAGTTCTTC. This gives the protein CASSSDGNEQFF.